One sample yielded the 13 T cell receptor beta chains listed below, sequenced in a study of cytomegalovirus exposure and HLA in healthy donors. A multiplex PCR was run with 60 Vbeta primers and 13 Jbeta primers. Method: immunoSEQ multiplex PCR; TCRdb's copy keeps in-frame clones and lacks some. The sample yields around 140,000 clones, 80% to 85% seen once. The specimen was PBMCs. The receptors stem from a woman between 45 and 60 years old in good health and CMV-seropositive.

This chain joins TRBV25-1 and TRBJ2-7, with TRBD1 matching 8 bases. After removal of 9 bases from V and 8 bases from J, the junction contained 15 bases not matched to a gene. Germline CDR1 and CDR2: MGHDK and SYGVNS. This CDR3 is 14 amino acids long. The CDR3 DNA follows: TGTGCCAGTTGTCAGGGGGCCGACGGTTGCAAGCAGTACTTC. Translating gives CASCQGADGCKQYF.

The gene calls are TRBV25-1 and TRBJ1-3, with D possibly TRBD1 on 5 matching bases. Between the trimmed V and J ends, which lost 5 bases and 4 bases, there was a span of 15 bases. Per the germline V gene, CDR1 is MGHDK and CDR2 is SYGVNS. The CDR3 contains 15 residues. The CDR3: CASSWYQGNGNTIYF. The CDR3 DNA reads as TGTGCCAGCAGTTGGTACCAGGGAAACGGAAACACCATATATTTT.

The DNA of the CDR3 is TGTGCCAGCAGTTACCATCGGGACTACGAGCAGTACTTC. It translates to CASSYHRDYEQYF. The chain recombines TRBV6-5 with TRBJ2-5; D may be TRBD2 (5 bases). The J call may not be correct, given that the DNA end is closer to TRBJ2-7. Germline V gives CDR1 MNHEY, CDR2 SVGAGI. This CDR3 comprises 13 residues.

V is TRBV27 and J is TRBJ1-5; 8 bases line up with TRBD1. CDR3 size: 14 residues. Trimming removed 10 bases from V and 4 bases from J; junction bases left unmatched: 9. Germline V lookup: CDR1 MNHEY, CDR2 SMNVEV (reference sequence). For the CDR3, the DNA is TGTGCCACCCGCGACAGGGGCCTAAATCAGCCCCAGCATTTT. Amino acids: CATRDRGLNQPQHF.

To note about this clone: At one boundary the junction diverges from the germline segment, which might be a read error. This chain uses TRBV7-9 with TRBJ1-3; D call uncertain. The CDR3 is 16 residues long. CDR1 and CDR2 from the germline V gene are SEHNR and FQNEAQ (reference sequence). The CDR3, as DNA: TGTTCCAGCAGCTTAGCCAGGTCCTTCTCTGGAAACACCATATATTTT. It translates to CSSSLARSFSGNTIYF. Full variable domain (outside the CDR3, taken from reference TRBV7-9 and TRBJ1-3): DTGVSQNPRHKITKRGQNVTFRCDPISEHNRLYWYRQTLGQGPEFLTYFQNEAQLEKSRLLSDRFSAERPKGSFSTLEIQRTEQGDSAMYLCSSSLARSFSGNTIYFGEGSWLTVV.

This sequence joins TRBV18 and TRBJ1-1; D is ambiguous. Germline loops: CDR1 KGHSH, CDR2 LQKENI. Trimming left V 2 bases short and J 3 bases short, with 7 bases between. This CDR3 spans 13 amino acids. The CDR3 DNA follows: TGTGCCAGCTCACCAAGGAGGGACACTGAAGCTTTCTTT. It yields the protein CASSPRRDTEAFF.

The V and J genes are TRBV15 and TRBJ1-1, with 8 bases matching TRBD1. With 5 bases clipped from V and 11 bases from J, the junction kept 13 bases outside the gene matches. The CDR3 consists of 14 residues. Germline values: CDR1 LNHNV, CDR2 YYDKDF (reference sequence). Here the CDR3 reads CATSFRTGWDIAFF. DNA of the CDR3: TGTGCCACCAGCTTTAGGACAGGGTGGGACATCGCTTTCTTT.

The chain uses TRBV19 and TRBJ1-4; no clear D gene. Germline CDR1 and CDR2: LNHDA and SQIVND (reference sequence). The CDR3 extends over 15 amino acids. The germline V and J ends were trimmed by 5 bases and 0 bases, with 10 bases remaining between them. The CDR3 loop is CASSPNRATNEKLFF. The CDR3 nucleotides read TGTGCCAGTAGTCCCAACCGAGCAACTAATGAAAAACTGTTTTTT.

Here the CDR3 reads CASSFRGAREPQHF. The CDR3 nucleotides read TGTGCCAGCAGCTTCAGGGGGGCAAGGGAGCCCCAGCATTTT. The rearrangement joins TRBV7-2 to TRBJ1-5; TRBD1 aligns across 7 bases. V dropped 3 bases and J dropped 8; count of bases not matched to a gene: 7. CDR3 size: 14 residues. Germline-derived CDR1 and CDR2 are SGHTA and FQGNSA.

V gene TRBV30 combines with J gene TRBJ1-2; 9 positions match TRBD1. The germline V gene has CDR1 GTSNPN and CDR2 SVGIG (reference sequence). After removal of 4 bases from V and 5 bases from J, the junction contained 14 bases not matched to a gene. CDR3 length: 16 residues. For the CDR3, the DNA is TGTGCCTGGATGACCGGGACAGGGCTTTTAAAATATGGCTACACCTTC. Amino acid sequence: CAWMTGTGLLKYGYTF.

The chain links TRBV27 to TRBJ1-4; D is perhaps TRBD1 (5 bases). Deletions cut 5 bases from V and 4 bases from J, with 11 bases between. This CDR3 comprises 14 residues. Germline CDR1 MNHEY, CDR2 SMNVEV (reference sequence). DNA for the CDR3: TGTGCCAGCAGTCCGACAGAGCGTAATGAAAAACTGTTTTTT. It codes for CASSPTERNEKLFF. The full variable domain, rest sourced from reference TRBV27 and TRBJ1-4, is EAQVTQNPRYLITVTGKKLTVTCSQNMNHEYMSWYRQDPGLGLRQIYYSMNVEVTDKGDVPEGYKVSRKEKRNFPLILESPSPNQTSLYFCASSPTERNEKLFFGSGTQLSVL.

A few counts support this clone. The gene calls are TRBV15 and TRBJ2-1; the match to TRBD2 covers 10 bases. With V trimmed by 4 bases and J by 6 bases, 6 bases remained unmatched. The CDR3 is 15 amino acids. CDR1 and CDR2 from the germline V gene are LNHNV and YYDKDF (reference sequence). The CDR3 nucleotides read TGTGCCACCAGCAAAGCGGGGGGGGGCCGCAATGAGCAGTTCTTC. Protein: CATSKAGGGRNEQFF. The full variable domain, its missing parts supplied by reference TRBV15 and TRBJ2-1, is DAMVIQNPRYQVTQFGKPVTLSCSQTLNHNVMYWYQQKSSQAPKLLFHYYDKDFNNEADTPDNFQSRRPNTSFCFLDIRSPGLGDTAMYLCATSKAGGGRNEQFFGPGTRLTVL.

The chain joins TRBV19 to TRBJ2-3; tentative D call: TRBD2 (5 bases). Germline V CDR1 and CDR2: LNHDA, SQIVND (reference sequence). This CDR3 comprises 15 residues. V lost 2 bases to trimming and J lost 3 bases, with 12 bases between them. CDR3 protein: CASSIRSGETDTQYF. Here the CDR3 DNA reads TGTGCCAGTAGTATACGCAGCGGAGAAACAGATACGCAGTATTTT. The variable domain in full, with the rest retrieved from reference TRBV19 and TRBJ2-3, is DGGITQSPKYLFRKEGQNVTLSCEQNLNHDAMYWYRQDPGQGLRLIYYSQIVNDFQKGDIAEGYSVSREKKESFPLTVTSAQKNPTAFYLCASSIRSGETDTQYFGPGTRLTVL.